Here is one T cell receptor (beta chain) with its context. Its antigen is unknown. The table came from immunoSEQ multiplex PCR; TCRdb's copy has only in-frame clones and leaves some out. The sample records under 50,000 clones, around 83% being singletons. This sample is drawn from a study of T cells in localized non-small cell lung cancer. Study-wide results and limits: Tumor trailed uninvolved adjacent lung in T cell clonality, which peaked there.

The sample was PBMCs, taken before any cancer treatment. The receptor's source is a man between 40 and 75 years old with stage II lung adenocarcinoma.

This chain's CDR3 is CSVLGLGREKLFF. CDR3 nucleotide sequence: TGCAGCGTTTTGGGCCTCGGGAGGGAAAAACTGTTTTTT. The chain recombines TRBV29-1 with TRBJ1-4, with no clear D. Germline CDR1 is SQVTM and CDR2 is ANQGSEA. This CDR3 region has 13 residues. Between the trimmed V and J ends, which lost 5 bases and 8 bases, there was a span of 15 bases.